The 30 T cell receptor beta chains given below trace back to one sample, sequenced in a study of CD8+CD57+ T cells in acquired aplastic anemia. TCR beta VDJ and CDR3 were profiled, and genomic DNA was the template. Each CDR3 protein is one row after TCRdb ran MiXCR on the reads. The repertoire includes around 130,000 distinct CDR3 sequences, about 60% of them detected once, and 25% to 30% sits in the top ten. Whoever was chosen for sequencing had shown CD8+CD57+ cell expansion by flow cytometry. Material for sequencing was sorted CD4+, CD8+, or CD8+CD57+ T cells (not recorded which) from PBMCs. The receptors were gathered from a human donor with aplastic anemia.

The chain joins TRBV7-8 to TRBJ2-1; 14 positions agree with TRBD2. Germline V gene data show CDR1 as SGHVS and CDR2 as FQNEAQ. The V segment lost 7 bases and the J segment 10 bases; nucleotides outside the gene matches: 9. The CDR3 runs 15 residues. The CDR3, as DNA: TGTGCCAGCACACCATCCAGGACTAGCGGGGGGGAGCAGTTCTTC. The encoded protein is CASTPSRTSGGEQFF.

The chain combines TRBV27 with TRBJ1-5, with a tentative D call TRBD1 (6 bases). CDR3 length: 14 residues. V gave up 6 bases and J gave up 5 bases, with 14 bases separating them. CDR1 is MNHEY, CDR2 SMNVEV, per germline (reference sequence). The CDR3 coding sequence is TGTGCCAGCAGGACCACGACAGGTGATCAGCCCCAGCATTTT. This codes for CASRTTTGDQPQHF.

V gene TRBV30 combines with J gene TRBJ1-2; 7 nucleotides agree with TRBD1. The CDR3 has 14 residues. Germline V gene lookup returns CDR1 GTSNPN and CDR2 SVGIG (reference sequence). V shed 5 bases, J shed 5 bases, and the junction held 11 bases outside the gene matches. The CDR3 here is CAWGTGQRVYGYTF. For the CDR3, the DNA is TGTGCCTGGGGAACGGGACAGAGGGTATATGGCTACACCTTC.

The rearrangement links TRBV11-2 to TRBJ1-3; weak D call: TRBD1 (6 bases). Deletions cut 0 bases from V and 5 bases from J, with 11 bases between. In germline, CDR1 is SGHAT, CDR2 FQNNGV. The CDR3 totals 15 residues. The CDR3 region is CASSLDGGLRNTIYF. CDR3 nucleotide sequence: TGTGCCAGCAGCTTAGACGGGGGCTTGCGAAACACCATATATTTT.

About this clonotype: Being one base from a much bigger clone, this may be a read error. This chain joins TRBV7-2 and TRBJ2-7, with D maybe TRBD2 (5 bases). The J call may not be correct, given that the DNA end is closer to TRBJ2-1. Germline CDR1 reads SGHTA; CDR2 reads FQGNSA. The CDR3 is made up of 15 amino acids. The CDR3 is CASSLLFAGENEQFF. CDR3 DNA sequence: TGTGCCAGCAGCTTACTCTTCGCCGGGGAAAATGAGCAGTTCTTC.

V gene TRBV2 combines with J gene TRBJ2-7; TRBD1 matches 7 bases. Looked up from germline, CDR1 is SNHLY and CDR2 is FYNNEI. The trim removed 5 bases at V and 2 bases at J, leaving 9 bases unmatched. This CDR3 contains 15 residues. CDR3: CASSLLGQIAYEQYF. In DNA, the CDR3 is TGTGCCAGCAGTTTATTGGGACAGATTGCCTACGAGCAGTACTTC. Together with reference TRBV2 and TRBJ2-7, the CDR3 gives the full variable domain: EPEVTQTPSHQVTQMGQEVILRCVPISNHLYFYWYRQILGQKVEFLVSFYNNEISEKSEIFDDQFSVERPDGSNFTLKIRSTKLEDSAMYFCASSLLGQIAYEQYFGPGTRLTVT.

This chain joins TRBV19 and TRBJ1-5, with D possibly matching TRBD1 (5 bases). Between the trimmed V and J ends, which lost 7 bases and 4 bases, there was a span of 14 bases. CDR1 is LNHDA and CDR2 is SQIVND in the germline V gene (reference sequence). This CDR3 has 14 residues. Written as DNA, the CDR3 is TGTGCCAGTAACGGCATGGGGGGGAATCAGCCCCAGCATTTT. Protein sequence: CASNGMGGNQPQHF.

The chain links TRBV12-5 to TRBJ2-5; 8 bases are a match to TRBD1. The ends lost 2 bases at V and 5 bases at J; junction bases unmatched: 7. The CDR3 extends over 15 amino acids. Germline V gives CDR1 LGHNT, CDR2 FRNRAP. CDR3 DNA: TGTGCTAGTGGTTTGTGGACAGGGTTCGGGGAGACCCAGTACTTC. Protein: CASGLWTGFGETQYF.

The chain carries TRBV24-1 and TRBJ1-4, with 7 bases that match TRBD1. The CDR3 covers 16 residues. Germline-derived CDR1 and CDR2 are KGHDR and SFDVKD. Trimming at V came to 3 bases and at J to 8 bases, leaving 11 bases not matched to a gene. CDR3 sequence: CATSDPPTGWREKLFF. The CDR3 DNA reads as TGTGCCACCAGTGATCCACCGACAGGGTGGAGAGAAAAACTGTTTTTT.

This clonotype appeared many times. This chain uses TRBV2 with TRBJ2-7, with 8 bases matching TRBD1. The germline V gene encodes CDR1 SNHLY and CDR2 FYNNEI. J gave up 3 bases and V 8 bases, and 15 bases lay outside the gene matches. The CDR3 extends over 16 amino acids. The CDR3 region is CASGYNDRGTGYEQYF. CDR3 in DNA: TGTGCCAGCGGATATAACGACAGGGGCACCGGCTACGAGCAGTACTTC. Filled out from reference TRBV2 and TRBJ2-7, the complete variable domain reads EPEVTQTPSHQVTQMGQEVILRCVPISNHLYFYWYRQILGQKVEFLVSFYNNEISEKSEIFDDQFSVERPDGSNFTLKIRSTKLEDSAMYFCASGYNDRGTGYEQYFGPGTRLTVT.

The rearrangement links TRBV28 to TRBJ2-6; 7 bases map to TRBD1. This CDR3 contains 15 residues. CDR1 is MDHEN and CDR2 is SYDVKM in the germline V gene. The junction had 4 bases not matched to a gene; V was cut back by 6 bases and J by 2 bases. CDR3 DNA sequence: TGTGCCAGCAGGGACACAGGGGCTGGGGCCAACGTCCTGACTTTC. This sequence encodes CASRDTGAGANVLTF.

The V gene is TRBV24-1, the J gene TRBJ1-1, with D unclear. The CDR3 length is 15 residues. The germline CDR1 and CDR2 sequences are KGHDR and SFDVKD. V lost 8 bases to trimming and J lost 0 bases, with 15 bases between them. CDR3 in amino acids: CATKYSLKVNTEAFF. The DNA for the CDR3 is TGTGCCACCAAGTACTCTTTAAAGGTGAACACTGAAGCTTTCTTT.

The rearrangement joins TRBV20-1 to TRBJ1-2; D is undetermined. The germline CDR1 and CDR2 sequences are DFQATT and SNEGSKA (reference sequence). CDR3 length: 15 residues. Trimming removed 5 bases at V and 2 bases at J, with 18 bases between. The CDR3, as DNA: TGCAGTGCTCGTCAGGAGTCAGCCCAAAACTATGGCTACACCTTC. Translating gives CSARQESAQNYGYTF.

The chain employs TRBV7-8 and TRBJ1-2; D not certain. The CDR3 extends over 12 amino acids. Trimming stripped 6 bases from V and 5 bases from J, with 10 bases between. Germline V gives CDR1 SGHVS, CDR2 FQNEAQ. CDR3 protein: CASRLTLYGYTF. In DNA form, the CDR3 reads TGTGCCAGCAGGCTCACCCTATATGGCTACACCTTC.

This clonotype was detected many times. The chain employs TRBV19 and TRBJ1-5, with no clear D. Germline V gives CDR1 LNHDA, CDR2 SQIVND (reference sequence). The ends were cut back, 1 base at V and 0 bases at J, with 10 bases in the middle. The CDR3 is 16 amino acids. The DNA of the CDR3 is TGTGCCAGTAGTATAGCAGAGGCCTATAGCAATCAGCCCCAGCATTTT. Its translation: CASSIAEAYSNQPQHF.

This chain links TRBV29-1 with TRBJ2-5, with no clear D. The CDR3 loop spans 12 amino acids. V lost 5 bases and J lost 2, with 9 bases in between. The V gene's germline CDR1 is SQVTM and CDR2 ANQGSEA. The chain's CDR3 is CSVRPAQETQYF. The CDR3 DNA reads TGCAGCGTTCGTCCAGCTCAAGAGACCCAGTACTTC.

The rearrangement links TRBV29-1 to TRBJ1-5, with 8 bases aligning to TRBD1. This CDR3 is built from 13 residues. Germline V gives CDR1 SQVTM, CDR2 ANQGSEA. The V and J ends lost 4 bases and 5 bases, in that order; junction bases with no gene match: 4. The CDR3 spells CSVAGTGDQPQHF. The DNA of the CDR3 is TGCAGCGTTGCAGGGACAGGCGATCAGCCCCAGCATTTT.

The V call is TRBV10-2, the J call TRBJ1-5; the D is unclear. Between the trimmed V and J ends, which lost 0 bases and 2 bases, there was a span of 5 bases. This CDR3 has 14 amino acids. CDR1 and CDR2 from the germline V gene are WSHSY and SAAADI. CDR3 DNA: TGCGCCAGCAGTGAGTCGATAGGCAATCAGCCCCAGCATTTT. This sequence encodes CASSESIGNQPQHF.

The chain employs TRBV10-2 and TRBJ1-2; the D gene is possibly TRBD1 (6 bases). CDR1 WSHSY and CDR2 SAAADI come from the germline V gene. V was shortened by 0 bases and J by 7 bases, with 21 bases between the two germline ends. The CDR3 spans 17 residues. This chain's CDR3 is CASSESNIRTALPGYTF. The CDR3 nucleotides are TGCGCCAGCAGTGAGTCAAATATTAGGACAGCTTTACCTGGCTACACCTTC.

The count of this clonotype is one. The V call is TRBV7-8, the J call TRBJ1-1; D unclear. Germline V lookup: CDR1 SGHVS, CDR2 FQNEAQ. This CDR3 region has 12 residues. Trimming stripped 5 bases from V and 8 bases from J, with 12 bases between. The CDR3 sequence: CASSADILEAFF. The CDR3, as DNA: TGTGCCAGCAGCGCTGACATCCTAGAAGCTTTCTTT.

The chain joins TRBV29-1 to TRBJ1-2; D may be TRBD1 (6 bases). Germline CDR1 is SQVTM and CDR2 is ANQGSEA. CDR3 length: 12 amino acids. The V end was cut by 4 bases, the J end by 7 bases, with 13 bases between. CDR3 in amino acids: CSVGQVQGGYTF. DNA for the CDR3: TGCAGCGTTGGACAGGTACAGGGTGGCTACACCTTC.

J is TRBJ2-7 and V is TRBV7-7; TRBD2 agrees at 8 bases. The CDR3 is 13 residues long. CDR1 and CDR2 from the germline V gene are SSHAT and FNYEAQ (reference sequence). V lost 1 base to trimming and J lost 9 bases; unmatched junction nucleotides: 5. CDR3 loop: CASSLEPAGVQYF. As DNA, the CDR3 is TGTGCCAGCAGCTTAGAACCAGCGGGAGTGCAGTACTTC. The whole variable domain, remainder taken from reference TRBV7-7 and TRBJ2-7, is GAGVSQSPRYKVTKRGQDVTLRCDPISSHATLYWYQQALGQGPEFLTYFNYEAQPDKSGLPSDRFSAERPEGSISTLTIQRTEQRDSAMYRCASSLEPAGVQYFGPGTRLTVT.

This clonotype was found a few times. V is TRBV24-1 and J is TRBJ2-1, with D tentatively TRBD2 (6 bases). The J call may be in error: the DNA end matches TRBJ2-7 better. Per germline, CDR1 KGHDR and CDR2 SFDVKD. The CDR3 contains 16 residues. The CDR3 sequence is CATSDYPGTSPREQYF. The CDR3 DNA is TGTGCCACCAGTGATTACCCTGGGACTTCGCCTAGGGAGCAGTACTTC.

V gene TRBV19 combines with J gene TRBJ2-1, with 8 bases aligning to TRBD1. V was clipped by 8 bases and J by 8 bases; unmatched bases: 14. The CDR3 is 15 residues long. Germline loops: CDR1 LNHDA, CDR2 SQIVND (reference sequence). Here the CDR3 reads CASAPDRAFVDEQFF. CDR3 DNA: TGTGCCAGTGCCCCGGACAGGGCCTTCGTAGATGAGCAGTTCTTC.

This clonotype was observed many times. The chain couples TRBV7-9 to TRBJ2-5, with D possibly being TRBD2 (5 bases). The CDR3 is made up of 14 amino acids. CDR1 is SEHNR, CDR2 FQNEAQ, per germline (reference sequence). V shed 0 bases and J shed 6 bases, with 11 bases lying between them. The CDR3 DNA reads TGTGCCAGCAGCTTAGCGACACGGAGGAAGACCCAGTACTTC. This sequence encodes CASSLATRRKTQYF.

This clonotype came up many times. This sequence joins TRBV19 and TRBJ1-1, with D unresolved. The CDR3 is made up of 13 amino acids. V was clipped by 1 base and J by 1 base, with 4 bases between them. The germline gives CDR1 LNHDA, CDR2 SQIVND (reference sequence). The CDR3 coding sequence is TGTGCCAGTAGTATAGTTCGGAACACTGAAGCTTTCTTT. It specifies CASSIVRNTEAFF. Full variable domain (outside the CDR3, taken from reference TRBV19 and TRBJ1-1): DGGITQSPKYLFRKEGQNVTLSCEQNLNHDAMYWYRQDPGQGLRLIYYSQIVNDFQKGDIAEGYSVSREKKESFPLTVTSAQKNPTAFYLCASSIVRNTEAFFGQGTRLTVV.

This clonotype was found many times. The chain employs TRBV7-3 and TRBJ2-7; weak D call: TRBD2 (6 bases). CDR1 is SGHTA and CDR2 is FQGTGA in the germline V gene. Trimming removed 5 bases from V and 5 bases from J, with 13 bases in between. The CDR3 spans 13 residues. This CDR3 reads CASSPHGGNEQYF. In DNA form, the CDR3 reads TGTGCCAGCAGCCCCCATGGGGGGAACGAGCAGTACTTC.

This clonotype was observed many times. The chain links TRBV11-1 to TRBJ2-1, with D unresolved. The V gene lost 7 bases and the J gene lost 5 bases, with 6 bases spanning the gap. This CDR3 spans 11 amino acids. Looked up from germline, CDR1 is SGHAT and CDR2 is FQDESV (reference sequence). The CDR3 bases are TGTGCCAGCACGAACGACAATGAGCAGTTCTTC. Its protein is CASTNDNEQFF.

Here the CDR3 reads CASTQPGHDSYEQYF. CDR3 DNA: TGTGCCAGCACCCAACCGGGCCACGACTCCTACGAGCAGTACTTC. This sequence joins TRBV6-1 and TRBJ2-7; D gene uncertain. The CDR3 loop spans 15 amino acids. Germline CDR1 reads MNHNS; CDR2 reads SASEGT. V was clipped by 7 bases and J by 0 bases, with 16 bases between them.

This clonotype was found a few times. The DNA is omitted, as the CDR3 cannot be located on it reliably, and the CDR3 follows TCRdb's listing. This chain joins TRBV20-1 and TRBJ2-7; the table's D call of TRBD2 was not tested on the DNA. Per germline, CDR1 DFQATT and CDR2 SNEGSKA (reference sequence). The CDR3 sequence runs 13 residues, both termini included. The CDR3 loop is CCASSPGVGEQYF.